The clone carrying this T cell receptor (beta chain) was observed a handful of times. Its antigen is undetermined. The authors prepared the TCRbeta library with unique molecular identifiers. TCRdb reprocessed the PCR reads with MiXCR, giving one entry per CDR3 protein. The repertoire holds around 500,000 distinct CDR3 sequences, with more than 20% as singletons. The data derive from a study of T-cell reconstitution after alpha-beta-depleted transplantation in children. Points from the study as a whole: Several hundred graft clones that had expanded were reportedly the source of alpha-beta T cells about two months after transplant. Most T-cell counts and diversity one year after the transplant came from T cells that were newly produced.

V was clipped by 11 bases and J by 4 bases; unmatched bases: 10. The CDR3 consists of 14 residues. This sequence originates from a boy younger than two who had a stem cell transplant for acute myeloid leukemia, so the T cells may come from the graft donor. The chain joins TRBV12-3 or TRBV12-4 to TRBJ2-1; TRBD2 aligns across 8 bases. The source material was PBMCs, mostly from graft donor cells, sampled 360 days after TCRalphabeta/CD19-depleted stem cell transplant. CDR3 sequence: CASHIGGGYNEQFF. CDR3 coding DNA: TGTGCCTCTCATATCGGGGGGGGATACAATGAGCAGTTCTTC.